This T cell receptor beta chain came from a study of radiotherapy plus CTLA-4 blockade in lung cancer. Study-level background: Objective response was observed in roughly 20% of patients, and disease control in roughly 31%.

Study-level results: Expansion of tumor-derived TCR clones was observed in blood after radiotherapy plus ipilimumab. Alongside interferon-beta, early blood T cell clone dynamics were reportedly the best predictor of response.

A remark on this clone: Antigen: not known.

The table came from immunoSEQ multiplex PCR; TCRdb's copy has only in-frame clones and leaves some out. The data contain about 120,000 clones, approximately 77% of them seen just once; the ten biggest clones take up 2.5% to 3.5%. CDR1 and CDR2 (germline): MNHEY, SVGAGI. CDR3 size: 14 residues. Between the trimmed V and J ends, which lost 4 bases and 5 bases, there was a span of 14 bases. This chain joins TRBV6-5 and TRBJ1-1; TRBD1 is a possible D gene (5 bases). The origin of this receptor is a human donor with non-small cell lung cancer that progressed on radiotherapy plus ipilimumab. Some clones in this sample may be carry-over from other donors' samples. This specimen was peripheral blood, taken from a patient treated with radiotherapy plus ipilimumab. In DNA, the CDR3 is TGTGCCAGCAGTTTCTTGGGGGAGTGGACTGAAGCTTTCTTT. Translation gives CASSFLGEWTEAFF.